The 20 T cell receptor beta chains reported below all come from one sample, sequenced in a study of patients and donors after allogeneic stem cell transplantation (dated by TCRdb to between 2020 and 2021). Library preparation used RT-PCR. The sequencer listed for this sample is NextSeq 550. The public reads were run again by TCRdb, first through fastp at Q25 and then through MiXCR, and only productive beta chains were kept. One record per CDR3 amino acid sequence lists the most common genes and DNA. Within this sample are 410,000 or so distinct CDR3 sequences, with around 16% of them counted one time only. Just over 7% of the sample lies in the top ten. The sequencing sample was made of blood, either unsorted or a sorted T cell fraction (not recorded which). These receptor sequences come from a human donor who was either an allogeneic HSCT recipient or a stem cell or donor lymphocyte infusion donor (not recorded which). It is not recorded whose cells these are; they may come from a transplant donor.

In this sample, this clonotype turned up a few times. This CDR3 is CASSYSRIQETQYF. For the CDR3, the DNA is TGTGCCAGCAGTTACTCGCGCATCCAAGAGACCCAGTACTTC. The chain is built from TRBV6-5 and TRBJ2-5; no clear D. V lost 0 bases, J lost 1 base, and 6 bases lay in between. The CDR3 is 14 residues long. The germline gives CDR1 MNHEY, CDR2 SVGAGI.

Ten or more counts support this clonotype. The chain is built from TRBV29-1 and TRBJ2-1; the match to TRBD1 covers 10 bases. Germline V gene data show CDR1 as SQVTM and CDR2 as ANQGSEA. Trimming cost V 7 bases and J 8 bases; bases outside gene matches: 2. The CDR3 consists of 11 residues. The CDR3 here is CSDDRGHEQFF. CDR3 nucleotides: TGCAGCGACGACAGGGGGCATGAGCAGTTCTTC.

The V call is TRBV18, the J call TRBJ2-7; possible D gene TRBD2, 6 bases. This CDR3 has 17 amino acids. V was trimmed by 3 bases and J by 0 bases, leaving 18 bases between them. From germline, CDR1 is KGHSH and CDR2 LQKENI. The CDR3 coding sequence is TGTGCCAGCTCACCCGTACTGGGCGGGATTAGCTCCTACGAGCAGTACTTC. It codes for CASSPVLGGISSYEQYF.

The V call is TRBV9, the J call TRBJ1-6, with 8 nucleotides matching TRBD1. Losses at the gene ends were 5 bases for V and 6 bases for J; bases not matched to a gene: 7. Per the germline V gene, CDR1 is SGDLS and CDR2 is YYNGEE. The CDR3 extends over 15 amino acids. The CDR3 sequence is CASSSWTGPNSPLHF. The CDR3 DNA reads as TGTGCCAGCAGTTCCTGGACAGGGCCTAATTCACCCCTCCACTTT.

V usage is TRBV7-3 and J usage is TRBJ2-3; D not certain. Trimming left V 5 bases short and J 4 bases short, with 13 bases between. CDR3 length equals 14 residues. CDR1 is SGHTA, CDR2 FQGTGA, per germline. CDR3 bases: TGTGCCAGCAGCCCATCGGGCCAGCCAGATACGCAGTATTTT. Encoded protein: CASSPSGQPDTQYF.

The gene calls are TRBV4-1 and TRBJ2-7, with D possibly being TRBD1 (8 bases). The CDR3 covers 16 residues. V lost 1 base to trimming and J lost 1 base, with 14 bases between them. Germline V CDR1 and CDR2: MGHRA, YSYEKL. The chain's CDR3 is CASSQASGTGSYEQYF. CDR3 DNA sequence: TGCGCCAGCAGCCAAGCGAGCGGGACAGGATCCTACGAGCAGTACTTC.

This clonotype was counted a few times. The CDR3 coding sequence is TGCAGTGCGGGCCAGGGGTCCATGGATTCACCCCTCCACTTT. It yields the protein CSAGQGSMDSPLHF. This sequence joins TRBV20-1 and TRBJ1-6; weak D call: TRBD1 (6 bases). The CDR3 extends over 14 amino acids. Looked up from germline, CDR1 is DFQATT and CDR2 is SNEGSKA (reference sequence). Trimming removed 6 bases at V and 8 bases at J, with 17 bases between.

The chain joins TRBV29-1 to TRBJ1-2; 10 bases agree with TRBD1. V lost 4 bases to trimming and J lost 5 bases; unmatched junction nucleotides: 4. This CDR3 spans 13 amino acids. Germline CDR1 is SQVTM and CDR2 is ANQGSEA. The CDR3 is CSVGTGGGYGYTF. As DNA, the CDR3 is TGCAGCGTTGGGACAGGGGGTGGTTATGGCTACACCTTC.

V usage is TRBV7-8 and J usage is TRBJ2-5, with D unresolved. The CDR3 extends over 15 amino acids. Trimming pared 5 bases from V and 4 bases from J, leaving 17 bases between. Germline V lookup: CDR1 SGHVS, CDR2 FQNEAQ. The chain's CDR3 is CASSLDLRGTETQYF. The DNA of the CDR3 is TGTGCCAGCAGCCTCGACCTGCGCGGAACAGAGACCCAGTACTTC.

This clonotype was counted a few times. The chain carries TRBV12-3 or TRBV12-4 and TRBJ2-2, with 8 nucleotides matching TRBD2. CDR3 size: 19 residues. V dropped 9 bases and J dropped 1; count of bases not matched to a gene: 19. The CDR3 bases are TGTGCCAGTTCAAGAGGGCGGGGGGCCCCAAAACTGAACACCGGGGAGCTGTTTTTT. It specifies CASSRGRGAPKLNTGELFF.

This clonotype was seen only a few times. This sequence joins TRBV10-3 and TRBJ2-3; a possible D gene is TRBD1 (6 bases). The germline V and J ends were trimmed by 2 bases and 2 bases, with 14 bases remaining between them. The length of the CDR3 is 16 residues. Germline CDR1 reads ENHRY; CDR2 reads SYGVKD. CDR3 in DNA: TGTGCCATCAGTGAGCCGGGACAACACCCCACAGATACGCAGTATTTT. Translated: CAISEPGQHPTDTQYF.

This clonotype turned up a few times. The junction departs from the called germline gene at one end, perhaps through a read error. The chain carries TRBV15 and TRBJ1-2, with D maybe TRBD1 (5 bases). There are 14 residues in the CDR3. Germline V gene lookup returns CDR1 LNHNV and CDR2 YYDKDF (reference sequence). In DNA form, the CDR3 reads TGTGCCACCAGCAGAGATCTGCAACAGGAGCAGATACACTTC. Its protein is CATSRDLQQEQIHF.

The chain uses TRBV28 and TRBJ2-7, with D tentatively TRBD2 (5 bases). The germline gives CDR1 MDHEN, CDR2 SYDVKM. This CDR3 has 14 amino acids. The V and J ends lost 7 bases and 2 bases respectively, with 15 bases between them. The CDR3 DNA reads TGTGCCAGCAACGGTGAGGGAATTCCCTACGAGCAGTACTTC. It yields the protein CASNGEGIPYEQYF.

The chain has TRBV5-5 and TRBJ2-3; D is ambiguous. The CDR3 runs 13 residues. V was clipped by 1 base and J by 10 bases, with 13 bases between them. The V gene's germline CDR1 is SGHKS and CDR2 YYEKEE (reference sequence). The CDR3 DNA is TGTGCCAGCAGCTTGTATCTTGAGGTTGCGCAGTATTTT. Its translation: CASSLYLEVAQYF. Filled out from reference TRBV5-5 and TRBJ2-3, the complete variable domain reads DAGVTQSPTHLIKTRGQQVTLRCSPISGHKSVSWYQQVLGQGPQFIFQYYEKEERGRGNFPDRFSARQFPNYSSELNVNALLLGDSALYLCASSLYLEVAQYFGPGTRLTVL.

There are a few counts of this clonotype. V is TRBV19 and J is TRBJ2-1; D is unclear. The germline V and J ends were trimmed by 5 bases and 8 bases, with 10 bases remaining between them. The CDR3 contains 12 residues. From germline, CDR1 is LNHDA and CDR2 SQIVND (reference sequence). CDR3 sequence reads: CASSVGGDEQFF. Written as DNA, the CDR3 is TGTGCCAGTAGTGTAGGTGGGGATGAGCAGTTCTTC. The full variable domain, in which reference TRBV19 and TRBJ2-1 provide the parts outside the CDR3, is DGGITQSPKYLFRKEGQNVTLSCEQNLNHDAMYWYRQDPGQGLRLIYYSQIVNDFQKGDIAEGYSVSREKKESFPLTVTSAQKNPTAFYLCASSVGGDEQFFGPGTRLTVL.

The chain couples TRBV5-1 to TRBJ1-1, with unresolved D. Trimming removed 4 bases from V and 2 bases from J, with 6 bases in between. The CDR3 is made up of 12 amino acids. Germline V gene data show CDR1 as SGHRS and CDR2 as YFSETQ. DNA of the CDR3: TGCGCCAGCAGCACCTCTAACACTGAAGCTTTCTTT. Amino acid sequence: CASSTSNTEAFF. The variable domain in full, with the rest retrieved from reference TRBV5-1 and TRBJ1-1, is KAGVTQTPRYLIKTRGQQVTLSCSPISGHRSVSWYQQTPGQGLQFLFEYFSETQRNKGNFPGRFSGRQFSNSRSEMNVSTLELGDSALYLCASSTSNTEAFFGQGTRLTVV.

Points on this clonotype: A read error may be the cause here, since a much bigger clone is one base away. The chain uses TRBV6-1 and TRBJ2-1, with 14 bases lining up with TRBD2. The CDR3 has 14 amino acids. Germline V gene lookup returns CDR1 MNHNS and CDR2 SASEGT. V was pared by 6 bases and J by 8 bases, with 3 bases of the junction left unmatched. The DNA for the CDR3 is TGTGCCAGCAGGGGACTAGCGGGAGAGGATGAGCAGTTCTTC. Its protein is CASRGLAGEDEQFF.

This chain connects TRBV18 to TRBJ2-5, with a weak D call TRBD1 (5 bases). The CDR3 consists of 14 residues. Germline V lookup: CDR1 KGHSH, CDR2 LQKENI. V was cut by 3 bases and J by 3 bases, with 11 bases left in between. The CDR3 nucleotides are TGTGCCAGCTCACCTGACAGCCGGAAAGAGACCCAGTACTTC. It codes for CASSPDSRKETQYF.

This clonotype was seen a handful of times. CDR3 in DNA: TGTGCCAGCTGCTACAGGGGGGGAGATACGCAGTATTTT. Residues: CASCYRGGDTQYF. The V gene is TRBV2, the J gene TRBJ2-3; tentative D call: TRBD1 (8 bases). The V and J ends lost 8 bases and 5 bases respectively, with 14 bases between them. This CDR3 region has 13 residues. Germline V lookup: CDR1 SNHLY, CDR2 FYNNEI.

This clonotype has just a few counts. The chain employs TRBV9 and TRBJ2-1; 11 nucleotides align to TRBD2. Looked up from germline, CDR1 is SGDLS and CDR2 is YYNGEE. The CDR3 loop spans 15 amino acids. The ends lost 2 bases at V and 7 bases at J; junction bases unmatched: 5. This CDR3 reads CASSVGLAELNEQFF. CDR3 coding DNA: TGTGCCAGCAGCGTGGGACTAGCGGAGTTGAATGAGCAGTTCTTC. Together with reference TRBV9 and TRBJ2-1, the CDR3 gives the full variable domain: DSGVTQTPKHLITATGQRVTLRCSPRSGDLSVYWYQQSLDQGLQFLIQYYNGEERAKGNILERFSAQQFPDLHSELNLSSLELGDSALYFCASSVGLAELNEQFFGPGTRLTVL.